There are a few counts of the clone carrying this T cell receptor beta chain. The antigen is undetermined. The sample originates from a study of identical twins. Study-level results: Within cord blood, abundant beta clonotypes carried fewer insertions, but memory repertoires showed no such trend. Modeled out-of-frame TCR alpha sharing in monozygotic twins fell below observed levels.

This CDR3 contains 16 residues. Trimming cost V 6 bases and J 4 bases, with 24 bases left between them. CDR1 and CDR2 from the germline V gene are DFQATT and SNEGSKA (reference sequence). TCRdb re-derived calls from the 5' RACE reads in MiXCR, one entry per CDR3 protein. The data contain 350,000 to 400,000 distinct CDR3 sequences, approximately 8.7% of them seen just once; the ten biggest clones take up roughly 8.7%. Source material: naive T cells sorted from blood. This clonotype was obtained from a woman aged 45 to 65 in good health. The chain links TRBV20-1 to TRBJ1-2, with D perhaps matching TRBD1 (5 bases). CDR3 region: CSALPNGAESRYGYTF. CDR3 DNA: TGCAGTGCCCTACCGAATGGGGCAGAGTCACGCTATGGCTACACCTTC.